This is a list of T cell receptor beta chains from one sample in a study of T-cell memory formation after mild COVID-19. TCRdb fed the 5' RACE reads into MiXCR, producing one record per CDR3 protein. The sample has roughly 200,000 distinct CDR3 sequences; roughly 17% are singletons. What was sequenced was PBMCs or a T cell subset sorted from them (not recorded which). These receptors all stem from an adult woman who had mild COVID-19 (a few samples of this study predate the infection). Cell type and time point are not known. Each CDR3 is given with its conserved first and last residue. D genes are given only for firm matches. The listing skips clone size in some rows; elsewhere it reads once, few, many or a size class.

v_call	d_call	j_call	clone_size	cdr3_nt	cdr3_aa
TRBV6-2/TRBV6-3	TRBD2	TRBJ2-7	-	TGTGCCAGCAGTTACTCGGTGGAGACTAGCGGGAGCCACGAGCAGTACTTC	CASSYSVETSGSHEQYF
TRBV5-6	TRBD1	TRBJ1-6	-	TGTGCCAGCAGCTTGGTGGCGGGACAGGGATCCTCACCCCTCCACTTT	CASSLVAGQGSSPLHF
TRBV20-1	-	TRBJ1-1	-	TGCAGTGCTGAGACGTTCGGGGGACTCGGGAGCACTGAAGCTTTCTTT	CSAETFGGLGSTEAFF
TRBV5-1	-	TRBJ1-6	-	TGCGCCAGCAGCTTGCTCCTGGGGGCGCTGAAAAATTCACCCCTCCACTTT	CASSLLLGALKNSPLHF
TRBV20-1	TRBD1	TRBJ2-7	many	TGCAGTGCTAGGTTTGGGACAGATGTTTCCTACGAGCAGTACTTC	CSARFGTDVSYEQYF
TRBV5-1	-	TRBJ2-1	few	TGCGCCAGCAGCTTGAAGGGAGAGCATACCTACAATGAGCAGTTCTTC	CASSLKGEHTYNEQFF
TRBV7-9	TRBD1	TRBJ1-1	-	TGTGCCAGCAGCCGAATCGCAGGGGGCACTGAAGCTTTCTTT	CASSRIAGGTEAFF
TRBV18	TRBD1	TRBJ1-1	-	TGTGCCAGCTCAGAGGGGGCTCTATACACTGAAGCTTTCTTT	CASSEGALYTEAFF
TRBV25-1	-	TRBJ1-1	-	TGTGCCAGCAGTGAAGGGAGGACTGAAGCTTTCTTT	CASSEGRTEAFF
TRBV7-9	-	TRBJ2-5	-	TGTGCCAGCAGCCAGGGACTCCCAGAGACCCAGTACTTC	CASSQGLPETQYF
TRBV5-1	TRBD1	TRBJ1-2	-	TGCGCCAGCAATGGTGGACAGGCGAACTATGGCTACACCTTC	CASNGGQANYGYTF
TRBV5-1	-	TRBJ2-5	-	TGCGCCAGCAGCTTATCTCGAGGGACCAAAGCCGGTACCCAGTACTTC	CASSLSRGTKAGTQYF
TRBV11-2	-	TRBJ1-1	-	TGTGCCAGCAGCTCGAGTGGGGTGAACACTGAAGCTTTCTTT	CASSSSGVNTEAFF
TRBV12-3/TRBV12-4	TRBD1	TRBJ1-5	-	TGTGCCAGCAGTTTAGATGGGACAGGGATCCGGCCCCAGCATTTT	CASSLDGTGIRPQHF
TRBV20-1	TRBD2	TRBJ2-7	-	TGCAGTGCTTCCGGGACTAGCGGGAGGGCGTACGAGCAGTACTTC	CSASGTSGRAYEQYF
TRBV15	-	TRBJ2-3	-	TGTGCCACCAGCAGAGATACCGGGGGCACAGATACGCAGTATTTT	CATSRDTGGTDTQYF
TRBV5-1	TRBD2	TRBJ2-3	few	TGCGCCAGCAGCTTGGGGTTAGCGGGGGGCCTGACAGATACGCAGTATTTT	CASSLGLAGGLTDTQYF
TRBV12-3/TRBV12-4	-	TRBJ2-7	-	TGTGCCAGCAGACCCCAGGCTTCATCCTACGAGCAGTACTTC	CASRPQASSYEQYF